This T cell receptor (beta chain) was profiled in a study of blood T cell repertoires in COVID-19. About the study: Acute-phase and convalescent COVID-19 samples originated in the United States, Italy and Spain. Nucleic acid was either cDNA or gDNA, and it came from T cells, B-cell-depleted T cells, or PBMCs.

Enrollment of patients from Seattle took place during active infection, with longitudinal follow-up. Here immunoSEQ multiplex PCR was the method, and the copy in TCRdb shows in-frame clones only, minus some. The sample includes 20,000 to 30,000 clones, 70% to 90% seen only once; the top ten take approximately 27%. Sequencing was carried out using peripheral blood. The clonotype comes from a man between 70 and 80 years old with COVID-19, enrolled during active disease.

CDR3 in DNA: TGTGCCAGTAGTCGTCTAGCAGGGGCCTACGAGCAGTACTTC. It yields the protein CASSRLAGAYEQYF. The chain has TRBV19 and TRBJ2-7; weak D call: TRBD1 (6 bases). V was clipped by 5 bases and J by 2 bases, with 13 bases between them. The CDR3 contains 14 residues. Germline V gene sequence: CDR1 LNHDA, CDR2 SQIVND (reference sequence).